This is a list of T cell receptor beta chains from one sample in a study of graft-versus-host responses after intestinal transplantation. These receptors' targets are unknown. TCRdb's copy holds only in-frame clones and misses some; the assay was immunoSEQ multiplex PCR. The repertoire holds approximately 70,000 clones, approximately 88% seen once, with approximately 2.7% in the top ten. The material was unstimulated CD8+ T cells sorted from spleen or lymph node cells, obtained before intestinal transplant. The receptors were sampled from a human donor who received an intestinal transplant. The CDR3 runs from the conserved cysteine through the conserved F or W.

CDR3 length: 15
V gene: TRBV7-9
CDR3 protein: CASSSGQGLVYGYTF

CDR3 length: 13
V gene: TRBV11-2
CDR3 protein: CASSSGYAYEQYF

CDR3 length: 13
V gene: TRBV28
CDR3 protein: CASSLGRVYEQYF

CDR3 length: 16
V gene: TRBV28
CDR3 protein: CASSSQRERATGELFF

CDR3 length: 14
V gene: TRBV13
CDR3 protein: CASRGTERWGTIYF

CDR3 length: 17
V gene: TRBV7-8
CDR3 protein: CASSSAGIESSYNEQFF

CDR3 length: 15
V gene: TRBV2
CDR3 protein: CASSVRGRDYNEQFF

CDR3 length: 18
V gene: TRBV5-1
CDR3 protein: CASSLDFCEAGVYNEQFF

CDR3 length: 15
V gene: TRBV2
CDR3 protein: CASREGRAGRYGYTF

CDR3 length: 16
V gene: TRBV27
CDR3 protein: CASSRNRDRADYGYTF

CDR3 length: 15
V gene: TRBV6-5
CDR3 protein: CASSYSGRLGNEQFF

CDR3 length: 16
V gene: TRBV9
CDR3 protein: CASSVGRTPTNEKLFF

CDR3 length: 13
V gene: TRBV2
CDR3 protein: CASRNRARVEQFF

CDR3 length: 13
V gene: TRBV27
CDR3 protein: CASSLRGLGEQYF

CDR3 length: 12
V gene: TRBV19
CDR3 protein: CASSIGLGAQYF

CDR3 length: 15
V gene: TRBV6-6
CDR3 protein: CASSYTWENLDGYTF

CDR3 length: 13
V gene: TRBV4-1
CDR3 protein: CASSHAGGTEAFF

CDR3 length: 15
V gene: TRBV5-6
CDR3 protein: CASSRDREVHNEQFF

CDR3 length: 14
V gene: TRBV7-9
CDR3 protein: CASSLVGQGETQYF